This T cell receptor beta chain was recovered during a study of blood T cell repertoires in COVID-19 (dated by TCRdb to 2018 to 2020). Notes on the research overall: Samples covering the acute and convalescent phases of COVID-19 were provided by collaborators in the United States, Italy and Spain. The prospective study material was composed of cDNA or gDNA derived from T cells, B-cell-depleted T cells, or PBMCs. The dataset comprised deeply sampled blood TCRbeta repertoires from subjects exposed to, actively infected with, or recovered from COVID-19. The repertoires were released in a freely available public database meant as a resource for research on the immune response to SARS-CoV-2. The samples were drawn from two sources: the first 160 participants of the ongoing ImmuneRACE study, and 1,200 or so subjects contributed by 6 global collaborators. Sample metadata almost always included a de-identified subject ID, COVID-19 status, age in years and sex. Where available, HLA class I and class II types were taken from metadata supplied by the sample provider and were not determined by assay-based typing.

The full study reports these points: The amount of clinical and demographic metadata varied by source and participant and was provided uncurated.

Whole blood was collected in K2EDTA tubes by collaborating institutions according to the institutions' own protocols. For TCRbeta analysis, collaborator samples were shipped as frozen whole blood, as isolated PBMCs, or as DNA extracted from either sample type. The CDR3 measures 16 amino acids from cysteine to phenylalanine. The retained sequence is limited to the CDR3, 48 bases, with the frame set at the first base. V lost 7 bases and J lost 6 bases, and the count of bases not matched to a germline gene is 12. In the germline V gene, CDR1 corresponds to SGHTA and CDR2 to FQGNSA. On this clone itself: Its antigen has not been determined. Base qualities are not provided; no much larger clone lies one nucleotide away.

The immunoSEQ Assay, a bias-controlled multiplex PCR, was used to amplify TCRbeta CDR3 regions from genomic DNA. The source study handled its data this way. Nucleated cell counts per sample were estimated from amplification of reference gene primers within the assay. To quantify the absolute abundance of each unique TCRbeta CDR3 rearrangement, sequence reads were collapsed and filtered. For each sample, productive Simpson clonality was calculated as the square root of Simpson's diversity index across productive rearrangements. This is the immuneACCESS table as TCRdb keeps it, with only in-frame sequences that have V and J called. A part of the clones is gone; compared with another copy, unresolved V genes explain less than half, and the rest is unexplained. For V, J and clone size, that table is used; D and trimming come from the DNA. Across this sample there are some 140,000 clones, with 78% seen only once. The ten largest clones take up roughly 1.5% of the sample.

Material for sequencing was peripheral blood. The origin of this receptor is a man of 80 years or more with acute or convalescent COVID-19. The rearranged segments are TRBV7-2 and TRBJ2-3; a stretch of 11 junction bases matches TRBD2. The CDR3 loop reads CASILAQTSGKDTQYF. In nucleotides, the sequence is TGTGCCAGCATCCTAGCACAGACTAGCGGGAAGGATACGCAGTATTTT.